This T cell receptor (beta chain) emerged from a study of blood T cell repertoires in COVID-19. The protocol was immunoSEQ multiplex PCR, while the TCRdb copy is restricted to in-frame clones and leaves out a portion. The sample has roughly 120,000 clones, 65% to 90% seen once. The sequenced sample consisted of peripheral blood. This TCR was recovered from a human donor in a cohort sampled during active COVID-19.

CDR3 coding DNA: TGTGCCAGCAGCCCGGGACAGGGATTCTCTGGGGCCAACGTCCTGACTTTC. Protein sequence: CASSPGQGFSGANVLTF. V gene TRBV7-2 combines with J gene TRBJ2-6; TRBD1 matches at 9 bases. The CDR3 loop spans 17 amino acids. Unmatched junction bases numbered 5, after V lost 5 bases and J lost 0 bases. The germline gives CDR1 SGHTA, CDR2 FQGNSA. Based on the CDR3 plus reference TRBV7-2 and TRBJ2-6, the full variable domain is GAGVSQSPSNKVTEKGKDVELRCDPISGHTALYWYRQSLGQGLEFLIYFQGNSAPDKSGLPSDRFSAERTGGSVSTLTIQRTQQEDSAVYLCASSPGQGFSGANVLTFGAGSRLTVL.